This TCR beta chain was recovered during a study of cytomegalovirus exposure and HLA in healthy donors. The study's findings and limits: There were around 160 TCR beta chains listed as cytomegalovirus-associated. Most TCR sequences were rare, but some public TCRs occurred in many donors. Cytomegalovirus status was reportedly diagnosed by the classifier with high sensitivity and specificity.

Repertoires were generated with immunoSEQ multiplex PCR, while TCRdb's copy carries only in-frame clones and drops some. The sample includes approximately 220,000 clones, around nine tenths of them seen just once. The length of the CDR3 is 15 residues. The ends lost 1 base at V and 2 bases at J; junction bases unmatched: 2. Germline CDR1 reads LNHDA; CDR2 reads SQIVND (reference sequence). In the case of this clone: The antigen is undetermined.

The donors formed part of the approximately 130-subject validation cohort, distinct from the roughly 630-subject first cohort. This rearrangement joins TRBV19 to TRBJ1-5; TRBD1 aligns across 7 bases. Sequencing input: PBMCs. The sequence derives from a man aged 18 to 29 in good health and CMV-seronegative. CDR3: CASSIAGQGNQPQHF. The CDR3 DNA sequence: TGTGCCAGTAGTATAGCCGGACAGGGCAATCAGCCCCAGCATTTT.